This T cell receptor beta chain was obtained from a study of blood T cell repertoires in COVID-19. Looking at the study overall: Acute and convalescent COVID-19 samples came from the United States, Italy and Spain. PBMCs, B-cell-depleted T cells, or T cells provided the cDNA or gDNA that made up the material.

CDR3 length equals 17 residues. Germline loops: CDR1 MNHNS, CDR2 SASEGT. The V end was cut by 2 bases, the J end by 1 base, with 18 bases between. Study processing details: How many nucleated cells were present was estimated from reference gene primer amplification. Produced via immunoSEQ multiplex PCR; TCRdb's table is partial and in-frame only. From that table come the V and J calls and clone size; the DNA was used to work out D and trimming. Here the sample spans approximately 100,000 clones, 65% to 90% being singletons. The clonotype comes from a man between 60 and 75 years old with acute or convalescent COVID-19. The sequenced sample was peripheral blood. This sequence joins TRBV6-1 and TRBJ2-7; TRBD2 is a possible D gene (7 bases). CDR3 sequence (DNA): TGTGCCAGCAGTGAAATAGGGGGGGGGCGCAGATCCTACGAGCAGTACTTC. It is translated as CASSEIGGGRRSYEQYF.